Listed here is a single T cell receptor beta chain. Each CDR3 protein gets one entry after TCRdb re-called the RT-PCR reads with MiXCR. The sample contains around 700,000 distinct CDR3 sequences, 13% to 15% of which appear only once. Germline CDR1 ENHRY, CDR2 SYGVKD. The V and J ends lost 6 bases and 0 bases respectively, with 11 bases between them. There are 14 residues in the CDR3. This receptor was identified in a female donor in good health, serving as a healthy control. Sequencing used memory CD4+ T cells from blood. V usage is TRBV10-3 and J usage is TRBJ1-1; D is perhaps TRBD1 (5 bases). As DNA, the CDR3 is TGTGCCATCAGAACGACGGGGGTGAACACTGAAGCTTTCTTT. This sequence encodes CAIRTTGVNTEAFF.